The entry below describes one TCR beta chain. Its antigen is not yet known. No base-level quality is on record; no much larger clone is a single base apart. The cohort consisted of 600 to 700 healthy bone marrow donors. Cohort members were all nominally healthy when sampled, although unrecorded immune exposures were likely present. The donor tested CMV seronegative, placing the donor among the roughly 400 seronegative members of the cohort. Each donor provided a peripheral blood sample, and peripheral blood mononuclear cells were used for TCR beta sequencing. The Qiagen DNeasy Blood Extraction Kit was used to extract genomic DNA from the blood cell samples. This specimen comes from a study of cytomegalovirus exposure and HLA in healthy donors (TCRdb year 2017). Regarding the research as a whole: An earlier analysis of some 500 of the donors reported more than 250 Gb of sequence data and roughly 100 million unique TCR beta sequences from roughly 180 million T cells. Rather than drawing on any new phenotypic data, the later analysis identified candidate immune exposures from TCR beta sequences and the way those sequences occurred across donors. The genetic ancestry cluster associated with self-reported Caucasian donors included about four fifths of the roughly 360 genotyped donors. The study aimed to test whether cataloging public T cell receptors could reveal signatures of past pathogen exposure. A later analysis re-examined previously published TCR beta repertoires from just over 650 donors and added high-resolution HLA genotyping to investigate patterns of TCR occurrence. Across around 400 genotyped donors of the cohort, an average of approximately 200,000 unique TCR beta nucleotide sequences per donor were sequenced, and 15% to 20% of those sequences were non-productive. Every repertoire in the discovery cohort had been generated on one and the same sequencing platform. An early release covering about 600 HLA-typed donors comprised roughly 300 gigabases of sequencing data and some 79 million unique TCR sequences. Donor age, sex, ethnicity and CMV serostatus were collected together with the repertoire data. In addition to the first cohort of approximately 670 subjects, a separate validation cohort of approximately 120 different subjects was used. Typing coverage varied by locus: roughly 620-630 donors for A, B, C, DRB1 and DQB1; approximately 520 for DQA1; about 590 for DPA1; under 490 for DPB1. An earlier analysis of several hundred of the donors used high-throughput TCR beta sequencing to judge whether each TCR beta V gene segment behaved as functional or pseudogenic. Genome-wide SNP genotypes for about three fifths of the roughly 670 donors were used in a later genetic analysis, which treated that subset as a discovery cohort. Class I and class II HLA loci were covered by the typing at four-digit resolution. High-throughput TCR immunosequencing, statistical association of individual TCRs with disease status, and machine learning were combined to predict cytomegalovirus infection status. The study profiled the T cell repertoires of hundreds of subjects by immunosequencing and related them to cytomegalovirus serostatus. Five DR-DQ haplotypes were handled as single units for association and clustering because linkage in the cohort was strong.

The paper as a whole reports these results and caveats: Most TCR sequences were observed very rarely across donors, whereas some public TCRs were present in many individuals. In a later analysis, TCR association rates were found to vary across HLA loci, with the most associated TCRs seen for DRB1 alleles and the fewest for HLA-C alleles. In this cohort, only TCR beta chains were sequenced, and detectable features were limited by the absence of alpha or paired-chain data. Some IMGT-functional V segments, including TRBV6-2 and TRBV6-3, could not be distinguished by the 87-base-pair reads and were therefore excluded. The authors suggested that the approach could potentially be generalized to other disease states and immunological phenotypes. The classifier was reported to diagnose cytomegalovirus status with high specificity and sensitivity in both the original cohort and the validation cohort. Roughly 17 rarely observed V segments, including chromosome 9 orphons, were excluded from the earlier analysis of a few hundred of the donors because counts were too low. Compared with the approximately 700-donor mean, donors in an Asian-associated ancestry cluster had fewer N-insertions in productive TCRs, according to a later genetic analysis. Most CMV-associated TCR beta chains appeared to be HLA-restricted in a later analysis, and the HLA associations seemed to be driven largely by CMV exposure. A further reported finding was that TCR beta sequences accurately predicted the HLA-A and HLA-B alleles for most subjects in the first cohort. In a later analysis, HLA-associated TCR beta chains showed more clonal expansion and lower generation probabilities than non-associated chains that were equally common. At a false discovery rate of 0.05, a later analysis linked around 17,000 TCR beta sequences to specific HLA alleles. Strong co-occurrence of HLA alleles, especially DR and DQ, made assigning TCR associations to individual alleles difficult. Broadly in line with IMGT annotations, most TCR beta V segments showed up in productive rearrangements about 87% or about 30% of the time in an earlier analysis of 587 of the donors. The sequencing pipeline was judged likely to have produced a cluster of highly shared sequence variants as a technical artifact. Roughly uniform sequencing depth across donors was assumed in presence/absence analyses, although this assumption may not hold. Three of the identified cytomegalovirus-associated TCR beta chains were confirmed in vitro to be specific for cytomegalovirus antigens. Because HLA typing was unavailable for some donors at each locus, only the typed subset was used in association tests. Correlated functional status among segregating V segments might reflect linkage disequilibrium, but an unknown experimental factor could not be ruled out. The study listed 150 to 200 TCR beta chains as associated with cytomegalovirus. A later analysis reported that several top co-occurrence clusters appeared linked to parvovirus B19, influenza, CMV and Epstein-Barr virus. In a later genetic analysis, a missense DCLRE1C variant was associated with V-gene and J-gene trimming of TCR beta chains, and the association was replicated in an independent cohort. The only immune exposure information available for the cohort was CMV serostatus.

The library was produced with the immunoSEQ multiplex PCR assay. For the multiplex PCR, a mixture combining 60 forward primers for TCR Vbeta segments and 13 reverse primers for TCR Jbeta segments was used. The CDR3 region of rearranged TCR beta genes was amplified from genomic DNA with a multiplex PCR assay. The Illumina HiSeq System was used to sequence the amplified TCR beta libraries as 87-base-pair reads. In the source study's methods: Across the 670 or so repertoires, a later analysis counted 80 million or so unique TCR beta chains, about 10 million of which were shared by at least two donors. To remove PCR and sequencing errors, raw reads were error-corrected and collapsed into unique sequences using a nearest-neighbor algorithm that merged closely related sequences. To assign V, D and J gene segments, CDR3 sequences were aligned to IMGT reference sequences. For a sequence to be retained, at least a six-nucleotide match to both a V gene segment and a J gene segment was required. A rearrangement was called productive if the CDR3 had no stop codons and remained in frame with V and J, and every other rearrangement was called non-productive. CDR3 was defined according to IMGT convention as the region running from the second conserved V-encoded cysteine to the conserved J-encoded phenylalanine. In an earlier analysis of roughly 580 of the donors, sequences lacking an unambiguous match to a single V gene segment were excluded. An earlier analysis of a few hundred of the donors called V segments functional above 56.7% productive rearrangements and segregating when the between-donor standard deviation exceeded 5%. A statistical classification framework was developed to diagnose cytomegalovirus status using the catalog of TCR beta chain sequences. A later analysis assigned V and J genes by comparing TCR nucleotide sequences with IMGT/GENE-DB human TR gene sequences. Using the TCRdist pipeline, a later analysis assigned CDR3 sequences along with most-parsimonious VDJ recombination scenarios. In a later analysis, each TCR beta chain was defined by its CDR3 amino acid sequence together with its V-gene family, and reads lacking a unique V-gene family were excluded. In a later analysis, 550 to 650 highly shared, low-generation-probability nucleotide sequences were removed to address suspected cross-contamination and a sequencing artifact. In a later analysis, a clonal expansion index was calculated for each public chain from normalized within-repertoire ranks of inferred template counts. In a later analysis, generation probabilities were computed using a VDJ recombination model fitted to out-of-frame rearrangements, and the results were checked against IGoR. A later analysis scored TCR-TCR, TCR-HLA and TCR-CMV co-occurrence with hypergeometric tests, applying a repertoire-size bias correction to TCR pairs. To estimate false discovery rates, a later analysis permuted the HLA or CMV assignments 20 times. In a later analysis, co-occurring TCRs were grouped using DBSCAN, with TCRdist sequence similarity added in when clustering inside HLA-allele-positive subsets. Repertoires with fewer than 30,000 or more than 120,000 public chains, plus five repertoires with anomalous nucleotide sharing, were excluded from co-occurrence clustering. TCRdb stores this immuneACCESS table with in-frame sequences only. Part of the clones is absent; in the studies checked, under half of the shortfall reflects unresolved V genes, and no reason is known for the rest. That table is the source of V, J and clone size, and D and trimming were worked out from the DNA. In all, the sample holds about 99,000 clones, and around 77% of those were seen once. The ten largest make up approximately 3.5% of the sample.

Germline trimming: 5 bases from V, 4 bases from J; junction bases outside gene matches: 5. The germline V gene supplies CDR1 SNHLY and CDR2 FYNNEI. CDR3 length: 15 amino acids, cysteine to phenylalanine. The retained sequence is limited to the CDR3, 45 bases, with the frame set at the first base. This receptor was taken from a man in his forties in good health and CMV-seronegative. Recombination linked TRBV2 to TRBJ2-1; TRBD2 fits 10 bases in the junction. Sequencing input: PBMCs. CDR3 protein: CASSPIAGGYNEQFF. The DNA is TGTGCCAGCAGTCCTATAGCGGGGGGTTACAATGAGCAGTTCTTC.